This T cell receptor (beta chain) was captured by sequencing in a study of response to subunit inactivated influenza vaccine. Study results and caveats: It was the authors' suggestion that each seasonal influenza vaccination recruits few new T cells.

Notes on this clonotype: Antigen unknown.

The CDR3 has 12 amino acids. V was pared by 7 bases and J by 4 bases, with 8 bases between. Germline V gives CDR1 SGHRS, CDR2 YFSETQ. MiXCR was run by TCRdb on the RT-PCR reads, yielding one entry per CDR3 protein. Among a few hundred thousand distinct CDR3 sequences, 14% were seen once, and the ten largest hold around 10%. V and J are TRBV5-1 and TRBJ2-2; a weak D match, TRBD1 (6 bases). The sequencing here drew on PBMCs from blood, taken 11 to 12 days after vaccination. The TCR comes from a man aged 45-60 years who received an inactivated influenza vaccine. DNA of the CDR3: TGCGCCAGCCAGGGGAGCACCGGGGAGCTGTTTTTT. Encoded protein: CASQGSTGELFF.